The 24 T cell receptor beta chains listed next were all sequenced from one sample in a study of T cell responses to AZD1222 COVID-19 vaccine. Method: immunoSEQ multiplex PCR; TCRdb's copy keeps in-frame clones and lacks some. The data show under 150,000 clones, 82% seen once. The specimen comprised peripheral blood, sampled on day 0 of MenACWY control vaccination. Receptors were obtained from an adult in good health.

V usage is TRBV5-6 and J usage is TRBJ2-3; D not resolved. The CDR3 runs to 13 residues. V was cut by 0 bases and J by 0 bases, with 2 bases left in between. Germline values: CDR1 SGHDT, CDR2 YYEEEE. CDR3 in amino acids: CASSLESTDTQYF. The CDR3 nucleotides are TGTGCCAGCAGCTTGGAGAGCACAGATACGCAGTATTTT.

The chain couples TRBV9 to TRBJ1-1; 12 positions match TRBD1. CDR3 length: 16 residues. J lost 6 bases, V lost 1 base, and 7 bases had no gene match. Looked up from germline, CDR1 is SGDLS and CDR2 is YYNGEE. The CDR3 coding sequence is TGTGCCAGCAGCGTAACCCCGGGACAGGGGGCTGCTGAAGCTTTCTTT. Translation gives CASSVTPGQGAAEAFF. Filled out from reference TRBV9 and TRBJ1-1, the complete variable domain reads DSGVTQTPKHLITATGQRVTLRCSPRSGDLSVYWYQQSLDQGLQFLIQYYNGEERAKGNILERFSAQQFPDLHSELNLSSLELGDSALYFCASSVTPGQGAAEAFFGQGTRLTVV.

This clone was recorded only once. J is TRBJ1-6 and V is TRBV5-1; D uncertain. The CDR3 loop spans 15 amino acids. Germline V gives CDR1 SGHRS, CDR2 YFSETQ. V was cut by 5 bases and J by 5 bases, with 14 bases left in between. CDR3 DNA: TGCGCCAGCAGACAGAGTGGACTGAATAATTCACCCCTCCACTTT. This sequence encodes CASRQSGLNNSPLHF.

The J gene is TRBJ2-1, the V gene TRBV5-5; the D is unclear. Germline V gene data show CDR1 as SGHKS and CDR2 as YYEKEE (reference sequence). Trimming left V 3 bases short and J 7 bases short, with 5 bases between. This CDR3 region has 11 residues. CDR3 region: CASSYANEQFF. The CDR3 nucleotides read TGTGCCAGCAGCTACGCTAATGAGCAGTTCTTC.

V and J are TRBV2 and TRBJ2-2, with 10 nucleotides matching TRBD2. Germline V gives CDR1 SNHLY, CDR2 FYNNEI. The CDR3 has 15 amino acids. The ends lost 5 bases at V and 1 base at J; junction bases unmatched: 1. CDR3 in DNA: TGTGCCAGCAGTATAGCGGGGGGGAACACCGGGGAGCTGTTTTTT. Translation: CASSIAGGNTGELFF.

The genes are TRBV12-5 and TRBJ1-5; unclear D gene. CDR3 length: 18 residues. Germline CDR1 is LGHNT and CDR2 is FRNRAP. V dropped 1 base and J dropped 4 bases, with 20 bases sitting between them. The DNA for the CDR3 is TGTGCTAGTGGTTTGGCCTGGGCGGGTGTAGGTGTTAATCAGCCCCAGCATTTT. Translating it yields CASGLAWAGVGVNQPQHF.

This chain uses TRBV28 with TRBJ2-1; D call uncertain. The CDR3 runs 14 residues. Germline V CDR1 and CDR2: MDHEN, SYDVKM. Trimming removed 2 bases from V and 6 bases from J, with 11 bases in between. CDR3 loop: CASSLDEVSNEQFF. The CDR3 DNA reads as TGTGCCAGCAGTTTAGACGAGGTGTCCAATGAGCAGTTCTTC.

This chain joins TRBV7-8 and TRBJ2-3; the D gene could be TRBD1 or TRBD2 (5 bases each). Trimming cost V 5 bases and J 3 bases, with 18 bases left between them. The CDR3 loop spans 16 amino acids. Germline V gene sequence: CDR1 SGHVS, CDR2 FQNEAQ. This CDR3 reads CASSQEGTPWTDTQYF. CDR3 in DNA: TGTGCCAGCAGCCAAGAGGGGACCCCTTGGACAGATACGCAGTATTTT.

The chain uses TRBV7-6 and TRBJ2-5, with 8 bases matching TRBD2. The CDR3 contains 15 residues. The trim removed 5 bases at V and 1 base at J, leaving 6 bases unmatched. Germline CDR1 is SGHVS and CDR2 is FNYEAQ. As DNA, the CDR3 is TGTGCCAGCAGCCGCCCCGGGACTAGCCAAGAGACCCAGTACTTC. It is translated as CASSRPGTSQETQYF.

This chain uses TRBV11-2 with TRBJ2-7; 9 nucleotides line up with TRBD2. V trimming: 5 bases; J trimming: 3 bases; junction bases outside the gene matches: 5. In germline, CDR1 is SGHAT, CDR2 FQNNGV. The CDR3 contains 14 residues. This CDR3 is CASSAGLASYEQYF. The CDR3 DNA reads as TGTGCCAGCAGCGCTGGACTAGCGAGCTACGAGCAGTACTTC.

This rearrangement joins TRBV3-1 (or the pseudogene TRBV3-2) to TRBJ2-7, with D uncertain. In germline, CDR1 is LGHDT, CDR2 YNNKEL (reference sequence). This CDR3 has 15 residues. V was clipped by 2 bases and J by 0 bases, with 11 bases between them. CDR3 DNA sequence: TGTGCCAGCAGCCAATCTGCGGTAGGCTCCTACGAGCAGTACGTC. Amino acid sequence: CASSQSAVGSYEQYV.

The rearrangement links TRBV7-8 to TRBJ1-1; 11 nucleotides match TRBD1. The V gene's germline CDR1 is SGHVS and CDR2 FQNEAQ. V dropped 5 bases and J dropped 1; count of bases not matched to a gene: 6. The CDR3 runs 16 residues. The chain's CDR3 is CASSGGTGGSNTEAFF. In DNA, the CDR3 is TGTGCCAGCAGCGGGGGGACAGGGGGATCGAACACTGAAGCTTTCTTT.

V usage is TRBV2 and J usage is TRBJ1-5, with TRBD1 matching over 8 bases. CDR1 is SNHLY, CDR2 FYNNEI, per germline. Trimming took 5 bases from V and 6 from J; bases not matched to a gene: 6. This CDR3 comprises 14 residues. In DNA, the CDR3 is TGTGCCAGCAGTTACACAGGGGGGGGTCAGCCCCAGCATTTT. Encoded protein: CASSYTGGGQPQHF.

On this clone: Distinct nucleotide sequences in the sample also encode this CDR3. CDR3 DNA sequence: TGCGCCAGCAGCTTAACCTCAACAGGAGAGACCCAGTACTTC. This gives the protein CASSLTSTGETQYF. V and J are TRBV5-1 and TRBJ2-5; D may be TRBD1 (5 bases). Trimming stripped 2 bases from V and 4 bases from J, with 12 bases between. This CDR3 contains 14 residues. Germline CDR1 and CDR2: SGHRS and YFSETQ.

The chain employs TRBV2 and TRBJ2-3, with D perhaps TRBD1 or TRBD2 (5 bases each). Germline lookup yields CDR1 SNHLY and CDR2 FYNNEI. The CDR3 is made up of 16 amino acids. V dropped 4 bases and J dropped 0 bases, with 14 bases sitting between them. This CDR3 reads CASSGGVSPSTDTQYF. The CDR3 DNA follows: TGTGCCAGCAGTGGAGGGGTCTCACCTAGCACAGATACGCAGTATTTT.

The chain uses TRBV19 and TRBJ1-4; TRBD1 is a possible D gene (6 bases). The length of the CDR3 is 12 residues. Trimming removed 6 bases at V and 8 bases at J, with 10 bases between. Per the germline V gene, CDR1 is LNHDA and CDR2 is SQIVND (reference sequence). The DNA of the CDR3 is TGTGCCAGTAGACAGGGAAGAGAAAAACTGTTTTTT. Translation: CASRQGREKLFF. The variable domain in full, completed from reference TRBV19 and TRBJ1-4, reads DGGITQSPKYLFRKEGQNVTLSCEQNLNHDAMYWYRQDPGQGLRLIYYSQIVNDFQKGDIAEGYSVSREKKESFPLTVTSAQKNPTAFYLCASRQGREKLFFGSGTQLSVL.

The CDR3 protein is CASRAQWDTGELFF. Here the CDR3 DNA reads TGCGCCAGCAGGGCACAGTGGGATACCGGGGAGCTGTTTTTT. V and J are TRBV5-1 and TRBJ2-2; no definite D call. This CDR3 is built from 14 residues. Germline assignment: CDR1 SGHRS and CDR2 YFSETQ. V lost 5 bases, J lost 5 bases, and 13 bases lay in between.

This clone was picked up one time. The chain has TRBV24-1 and TRBJ2-2; 8 nucleotides align to TRBD2. CDR3 size: 15 residues. The J segment lost 5 bases and the V segment lost 5 bases, leaving 6 bases of the junction unmatched. Germline V gives CDR1 KGHDR, CDR2 SFDVKD. The CDR3 DNA reads as TGTGCCACCAGTGGCTCGGCGGGGGGAACCGGGGAGCTGTTTTTT. Residues: CATSGSAGGTGELFF.

This clone was seen once. This chain's CDR3 is CASSRGGTANEKLFF. DNA of the CDR3: TGTGCCAGCAGTAGAGGGGGGACAGCTAATGAAAAACTGTTTTTT. The chain combines TRBV28 with TRBJ1-4, with TRBD1 identical over 7 bases. The CDR3 loop spans 15 amino acids. Germline V lookup: CDR1 MDHEN, CDR2 SYDVKM. The ends lost 5 bases at V and 3 bases at J; junction bases unmatched: 6.

The V call is TRBV29-1, the J call TRBJ2-5; 14 positions match TRBD2. V gave up 3 bases and J gave up 13 bases; unmatched junction bases: 10. Germline-derived CDR1 and CDR2 are SQVTM and ANQGSEA. The CDR3 runs to 14 residues. The DNA of the CDR3 is TGCAGCGTTGAGGTTACGGGACTAGCGGGGGCCGGGTACTTC. It encodes CSVEVTGLAGAGYF.

CDR3 residues: CASSQGRNAGNTIYF. CDR3 nucleotide sequence: TGCGCCAGCAGCCAAGGGCGAAACGCTGGAAACACCATATATTTT. The V gene is TRBV5-1, the J gene TRBJ1-3; D remains ambiguous. The CDR3 is 15 residues long. V lost 4 bases, J lost 2 bases, and 13 bases lay in between. Germline V lookup: CDR1 SGHRS, CDR2 YFSETQ.

V and J are TRBV28 and TRBJ1-5; D unclear. V was clipped by 6 bases and J by 2 bases, with 8 bases between them. The germline CDR1 and CDR2 sequences are MDHEN and SYDVKM. The CDR3 has 13 residues. CDR3 sequence reads: CASSGGGNQPQHF. As DNA, the CDR3 is TGTGCCAGCAGCGGCGGTGGCAATCAGCCCCAGCATTTT.

The chain joins TRBV3-1 (or the pseudogene TRBV3-2) to TRBJ1-2; 7 bases are a match to TRBD1. The germline gives CDR1 LGHDT, CDR2 YNNKEL (reference sequence). The CDR3 extends over 15 amino acids. The V and J ends lost 2 bases and 1 base, in that order; junction bases with no gene match: 4. CDR3 sequence: CASSQQTGLNYGYTF. DNA for the CDR3: TGTGCCAGCAGCCAACAGACAGGGCTTAACTATGGCTACACCTTC.

The chain employs TRBV7-8 and TRBJ1-2; TRBD1 aligns across 7 bases. The germline CDR1 and CDR2 sequences are SGHVS and FQNEAQ. The CDR3 is 14 residues long. J lost 7 bases, V lost 6 bases, and 11 bases had no gene match. The CDR3 protein is CASSSDRFSGGYTF. CDR3 bases: TGTGCCAGCAGTTCGGACAGGTTTAGCGGTGGCTACACCTTC.